This is a list of T cell receptor beta chains from one sample in a study of T-cell reconstitution after alpha-beta-depleted transplantation in children. One entry per CDR3 protein, called by TCRdb with MiXCR from the PCR reads. Of around 300,000 distinct CDR3 sequences in the sample, approximately 10% were seen once. The specimen was peripheral blood, collected 180 days after TCRalphabeta/CD19-depleted stem cell transplant. Every receptor here comes from a male patient under 10 years old who had a stem cell transplant for chronic granulomatous disease, so the T cells may come from the graft donor. The CDR3 runs from the conserved cysteine through the conserved F or W. A D gene is named only where the DNA matches it firmly. Clone size is stated in some rows and not others, as once, few, many or a class when expanded.

j_call,d_call,v_call,clone_size,cdr3_nt,cdr3_aa
TRBJ1-2,TRBD1,TRBV5-1,many,TGCGCCAGCAGTGTGGGACAGCAGCTCCTTAACTATGGCTACACCTTC,CASSVGQQLLNYGYTF
TRBJ1-4,TRBD1,TRBV11-1,many,TGTGCCAGCAGCCCATGGGAAATAGGGACAGGTGGACGCGAAAAACTGTTTTTT,CASSPWEIGTGGREKLFF
TRBJ1-5,NA,TRBV19,NA,TGTGCCAGTAGTAATGGCGGGGGCTATCAGCCCCAGCATTTT,CASSNGGGYQPQHF
TRBJ2-5,TRBD1,TRBV10-1,many,TGCGCCAGCAGTGAGGGACAGGTCCTAGGAGAGACCCAGTACTTC,CASSEGQVLGETQYF
TRBJ2-3,TRBD2,TRBV15,many,TGTGCCACCAGCAGAACTGGACTAGCGGAAGTCACAGATACGCAGTATTTT,CATSRTGLAEVTDTQYF
TRBJ2-3,TRBD2,TRBV6-1,NA,TGTGCCACCAAGGGACGGGAGCGGGACACAGATACGCAGTATTTT,CATKGRERDTDTQYF
TRBJ2-7,TRBD2,TRBV7-9,many,TGTGCCGAAACTAGCGGAACTTACGAGCAGTACTTC,CAETSGTYEQYF
TRBJ2-5,NA,TRBV5-5,many,TGTGCCAGCAGCCCCTTACAGGGCACCCAGTACTTC,CASSPLQGTQYF
TRBJ2-5,NA,TRBV29-1,NA,TGCAGCTCCTCCGGGACACAAGAGACCCAGTACTTC,CSSSGTQETQYF
TRBJ2-1,NA,TRBV20-1,many,TGCAGTGCCCGAACTAGGGGCTCCTACAATGAGCAGTTCTTC,CSARTRGSYNEQFF
TRBJ2-7,TRBD2,TRBV12-3/TRBV12-4,many,TGTGCCAGCAGTCGTAGCGGGAGCGTCTCCTACGAGCAGTACTTC,CASSRSGSVSYEQYF
TRBJ2-1,TRBD2,TRBV15,many,TGTGCCACCAGCAGAGATCTGGTAGCGGGAGCCAATGAGCAGTTCTTC,CATSRDLVAGANEQFF
TRBJ2-2,NA,TRBV6-5,many,TGTGCCAGCAGTTACGGTCGGGGTTGGACTGGTCGGACCGGGGAGCTGTTTTTT,CASSYGRGWTGRTGELFF
TRBJ2-1,TRBD2,TRBV12-3/TRBV12-4,many,TGTGCCAGCAGTAAAGCGGGATTCAACAATGAGCAGTTCTTC,CASSKAGFNNEQFF